This T cell receptor (beta chain) was captured by sequencing in a study of OX40 agonist ivuxolimab in advanced cancers. Across the study: Three partial responders included one hepatocellular carcinoma patient and two cutaneous melanoma patients.

Systemic immunosuppression or autoimmune disease history was grounds to exclude patients. Notes on the study in general: Among expanded peripheral T cells, antigen specificity went undetermined.

V gave up 11 bases and J gave up 5 bases, with 17 bases separating them. This CDR3 is 13 amino acids long. CDR1 and CDR2 (germline): WSHSY, SAAADI. Clones were sequenced by immunoSEQ multiplex PCR, and TCRdb holds only the in-frame ones, with some missing. This table holds around 40,000 clones, roughly four fifths found once. Turning to this clone: As yet, its antigen is unknown.

This sequence was found in an adult with an advanced solid tumor such as melanoma, head and neck, liver or kidney cancer. The chain has TRBV10-2 and TRBJ2-3; the D call may be TRBD1 or TRBD2 (6 bases each). The material sequenced was CD4+ or CD8+ T cells sorted from blood, taken in a trial of the OX40 agonist ivuxolimab. CDR3 region: CASAWGAGDTQYF. CDR3 sequence (DNA): TGCGCCTCAGCTTGGGGGGCCGGAGATACGCAGTATTTT.